This T cell receptor (beta chain) stems from a study of blood T cells in healthy people across ages. Trimming stripped 5 bases from V and 1 base from J, with 15 bases between. CDR1 MNHNY and CDR2 SVGAGI come from the germline V gene (reference sequence). The CDR3 is made up of 16 amino acids. There were healthy Caucasian individuals from Russia, aged roughly 6 to 95, serving as donors. The second PCR ran roughly 6 to 11 cycles with a sample-barcoded 5' primer and J-beta primers. TCRdb re-analysed the 5' RACE reads in MiXCR, keeping a single row per CDR3 protein. Among approximately 810,000 distinct CDR3 sequences listed, more than 25% were seen once. This clonotype was seen at least ten times.

This rearrangement joins TRBV6-6 to TRBJ1-5; a weak D match, TRBD1 (6 bases). The source material was blood. The sequence was obtained from an elderly woman in good health. The CDR3 region has the DNA TGTGCCAGCAGTACCCCCAGGGGAGGAAGCAATCAGCCCCAGCATTTT. This gives the protein CASSTPRGGSNQPQHF.